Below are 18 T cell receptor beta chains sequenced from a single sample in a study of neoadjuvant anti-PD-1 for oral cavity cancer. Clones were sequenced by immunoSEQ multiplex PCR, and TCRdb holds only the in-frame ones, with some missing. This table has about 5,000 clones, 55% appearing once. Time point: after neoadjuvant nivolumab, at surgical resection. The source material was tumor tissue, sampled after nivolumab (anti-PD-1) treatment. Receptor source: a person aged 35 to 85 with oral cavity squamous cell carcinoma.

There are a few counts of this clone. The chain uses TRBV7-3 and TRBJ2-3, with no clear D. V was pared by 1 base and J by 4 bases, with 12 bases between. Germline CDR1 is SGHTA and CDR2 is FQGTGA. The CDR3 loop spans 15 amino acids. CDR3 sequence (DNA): TGTGCCAGCAGCTTAATCGGCTCACCGGCAGATACGCAGTATTTT. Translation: CASSLIGSPADTQYF.

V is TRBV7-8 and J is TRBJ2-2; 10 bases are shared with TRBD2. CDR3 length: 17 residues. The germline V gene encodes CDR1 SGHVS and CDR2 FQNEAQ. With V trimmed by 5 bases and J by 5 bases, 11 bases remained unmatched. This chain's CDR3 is CASSASSGSMWTGELFF. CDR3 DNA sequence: TGTGCCAGCAGCGCCTCTAGCGGGAGTATGTGGACCGGGGAGCTGTTTTTT.

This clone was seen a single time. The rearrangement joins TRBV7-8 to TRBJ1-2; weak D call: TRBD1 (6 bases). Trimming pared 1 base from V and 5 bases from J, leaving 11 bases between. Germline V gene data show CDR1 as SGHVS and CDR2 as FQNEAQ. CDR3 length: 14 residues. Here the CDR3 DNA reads TGTGCCAGCAGCTTAGGGGGGGGGCCTTATGGCTACACCTTC. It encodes CASSLGGGPYGYTF. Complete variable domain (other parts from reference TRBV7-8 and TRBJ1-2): GAGVSQSPRYKVAKRGQDVALRCDPISGHVSLFWYQQALGQGPEFLTYFQNEAQLDKSGLPSDRFFAERPEGSVSTLKIQRTQQEDSAVYLCASSLGGGPYGYTFGSGTRLTVV.

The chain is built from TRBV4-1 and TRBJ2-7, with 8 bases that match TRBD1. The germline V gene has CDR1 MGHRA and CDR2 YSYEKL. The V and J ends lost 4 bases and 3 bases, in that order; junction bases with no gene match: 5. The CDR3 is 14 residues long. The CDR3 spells CASSRQTGDYEQYF. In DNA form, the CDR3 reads TGCGCCAGCAGCCGACAGACAGGGGACTACGAGCAGTACTTC.

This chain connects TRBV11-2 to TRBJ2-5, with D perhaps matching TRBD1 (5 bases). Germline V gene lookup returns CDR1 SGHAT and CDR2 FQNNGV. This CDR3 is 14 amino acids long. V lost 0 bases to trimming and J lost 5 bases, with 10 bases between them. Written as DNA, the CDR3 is TGTGCCAGCAGCTTAGAGCAGGGATCGGAGACCCAGTACTTC. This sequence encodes CASSLEQGSETQYF.

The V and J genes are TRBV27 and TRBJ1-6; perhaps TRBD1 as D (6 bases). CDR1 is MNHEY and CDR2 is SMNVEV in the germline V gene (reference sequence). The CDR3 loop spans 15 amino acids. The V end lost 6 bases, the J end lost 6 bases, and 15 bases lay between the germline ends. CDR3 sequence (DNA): TGTGCCAGCAGGTCACAGGGATTTGGTAATTCACCCCTCCACTTT. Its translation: CASRSQGFGNSPLHF.

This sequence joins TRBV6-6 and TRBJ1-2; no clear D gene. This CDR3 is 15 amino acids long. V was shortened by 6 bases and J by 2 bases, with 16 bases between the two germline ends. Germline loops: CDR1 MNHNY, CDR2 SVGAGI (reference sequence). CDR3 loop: CASRSPGEGNYGYTF. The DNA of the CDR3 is TGTGCCAGCAGATCCCCCGGGGAAGGCAACTATGGCTACACCTTC.

The CDR3 is CASSPGQGVRSYEQYF. As DNA, the CDR3 is TGTGCCAGCTCACCAGGACAGGGGGTTAGAAGCTACGAGCAGTACTTC. The genes are TRBV18 and TRBJ2-7; 10 nucleotides line up with TRBD1. CDR1 is KGHSH and CDR2 is LQKENI in the germline V gene. The CDR3 spans 16 residues. V was clipped by 2 bases and J by 3 bases; unmatched bases: 7.

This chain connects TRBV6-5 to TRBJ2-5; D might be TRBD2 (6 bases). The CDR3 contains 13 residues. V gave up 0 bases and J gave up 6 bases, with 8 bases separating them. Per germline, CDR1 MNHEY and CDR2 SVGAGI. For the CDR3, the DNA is TGTGCCAGCAGTTACTCCGGAGGGAAGACCCAGTACTTC. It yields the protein CASSYSGGKTQYF.

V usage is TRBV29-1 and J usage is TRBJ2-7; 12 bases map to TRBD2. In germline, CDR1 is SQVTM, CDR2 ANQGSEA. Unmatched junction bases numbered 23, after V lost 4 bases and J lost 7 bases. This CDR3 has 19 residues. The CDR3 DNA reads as TGCAGCGTTGTAAAGGTCTGGACTAGCGGGACTCCGTCCGGGGGGGAGCAGTACTTC. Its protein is CSVVKVWTSGTPSGGEQYF.

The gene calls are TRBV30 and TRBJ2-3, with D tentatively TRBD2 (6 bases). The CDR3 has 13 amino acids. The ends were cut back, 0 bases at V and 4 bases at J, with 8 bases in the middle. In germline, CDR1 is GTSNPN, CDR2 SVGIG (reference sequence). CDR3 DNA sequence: TGTGCCTGGAGTGTACGGAGGGCAGATACGCAGTATTTT. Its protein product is CAWSVRRADTQYF. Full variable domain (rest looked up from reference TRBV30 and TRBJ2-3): SQTIHQWPATLVQPVGSPLSLECTVEGTSNPNLYWYRQAAGRGLQLLFYSVGIGQISSEVPQNLSASRPQDRQFILSSKKLLLSDSGFYLCAWSVRRADTQYFGPGTRLTVL.

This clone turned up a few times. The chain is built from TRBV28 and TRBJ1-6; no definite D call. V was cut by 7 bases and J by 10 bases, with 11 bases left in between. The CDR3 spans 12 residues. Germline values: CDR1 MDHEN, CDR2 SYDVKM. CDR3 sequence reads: CASTNRRSPLHF. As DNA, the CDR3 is TGTGCCAGCACGAATCGGCGGTCACCCCTCCACTTT.

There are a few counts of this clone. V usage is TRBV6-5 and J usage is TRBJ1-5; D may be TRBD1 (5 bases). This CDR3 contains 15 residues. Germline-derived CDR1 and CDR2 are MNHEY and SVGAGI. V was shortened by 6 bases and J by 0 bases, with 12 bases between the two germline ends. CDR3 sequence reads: CASRIREYSNQPQHF. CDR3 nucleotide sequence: TGTGCCAGCAGAATCAGGGAATATAGCAATCAGCCCCAGCATTTT.

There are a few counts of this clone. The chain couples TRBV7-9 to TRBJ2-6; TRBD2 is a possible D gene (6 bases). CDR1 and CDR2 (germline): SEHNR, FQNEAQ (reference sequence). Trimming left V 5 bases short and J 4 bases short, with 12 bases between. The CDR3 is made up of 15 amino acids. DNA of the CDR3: TGTGCCAGCAGCCCCCTAGCGAGGGGGGCCAACGTCCTGACTTTC. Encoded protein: CASSPLARGANVLTF.

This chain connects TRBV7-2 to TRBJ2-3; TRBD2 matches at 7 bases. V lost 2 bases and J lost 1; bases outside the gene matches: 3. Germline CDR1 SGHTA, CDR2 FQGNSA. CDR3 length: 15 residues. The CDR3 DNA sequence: TGTGCCAGCAGCTTAACTCGGGGGGGCACAGATACGCAGTATTTT. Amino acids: CASSLTRGGTDTQYF.

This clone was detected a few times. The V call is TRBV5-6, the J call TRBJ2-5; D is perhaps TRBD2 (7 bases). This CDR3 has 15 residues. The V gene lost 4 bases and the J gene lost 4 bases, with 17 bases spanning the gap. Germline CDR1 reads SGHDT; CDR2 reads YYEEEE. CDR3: CASSPPGGLVETQYF. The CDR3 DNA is TGTGCCAGCAGCCCCCCCGGGGGGCTAGTAGAGACCCAGTACTTC.

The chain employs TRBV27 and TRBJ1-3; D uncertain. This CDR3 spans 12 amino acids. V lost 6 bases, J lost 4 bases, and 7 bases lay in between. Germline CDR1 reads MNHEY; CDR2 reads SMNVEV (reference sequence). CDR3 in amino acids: CASSLRGNTIYF. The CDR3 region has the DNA TGTGCCAGCAGCCTACGGGGAAACACCATATATTTT.

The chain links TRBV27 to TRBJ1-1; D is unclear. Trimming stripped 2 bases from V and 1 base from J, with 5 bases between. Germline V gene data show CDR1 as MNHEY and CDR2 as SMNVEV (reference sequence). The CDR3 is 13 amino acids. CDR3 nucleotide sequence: TGTGCCAGCAGTTTAAAGGGGAACACTGAAGCTTTCTTT. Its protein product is CASSLKGNTEAFF.